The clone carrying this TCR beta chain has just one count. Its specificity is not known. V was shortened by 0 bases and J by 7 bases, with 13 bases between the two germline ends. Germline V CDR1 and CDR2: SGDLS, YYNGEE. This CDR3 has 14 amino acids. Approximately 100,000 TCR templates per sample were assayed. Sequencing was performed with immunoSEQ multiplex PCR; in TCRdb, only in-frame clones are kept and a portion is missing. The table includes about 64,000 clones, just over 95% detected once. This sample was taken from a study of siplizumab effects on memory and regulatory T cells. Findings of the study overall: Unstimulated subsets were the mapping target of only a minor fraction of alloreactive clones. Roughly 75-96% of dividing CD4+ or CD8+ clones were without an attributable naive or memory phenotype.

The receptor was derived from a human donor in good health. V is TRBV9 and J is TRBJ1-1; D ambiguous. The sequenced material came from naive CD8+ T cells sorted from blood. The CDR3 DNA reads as TGTGCCAGCAGCGTAGGGGGTGGATCAGTTGAAGCTTTCTTT. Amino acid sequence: CASSVGGGSVEAFF.